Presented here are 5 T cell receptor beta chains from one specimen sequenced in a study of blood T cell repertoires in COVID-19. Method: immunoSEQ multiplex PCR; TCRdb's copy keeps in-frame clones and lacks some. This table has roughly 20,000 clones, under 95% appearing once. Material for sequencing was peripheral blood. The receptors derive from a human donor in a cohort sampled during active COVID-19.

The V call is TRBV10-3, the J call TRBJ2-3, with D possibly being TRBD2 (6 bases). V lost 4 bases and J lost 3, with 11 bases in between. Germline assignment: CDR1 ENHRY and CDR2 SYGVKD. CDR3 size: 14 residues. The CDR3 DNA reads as TGTGCCATCAGTGGAGACGGGAGAACAGATACGCAGTATTTT. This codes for CAISGDGRTDTQYF.

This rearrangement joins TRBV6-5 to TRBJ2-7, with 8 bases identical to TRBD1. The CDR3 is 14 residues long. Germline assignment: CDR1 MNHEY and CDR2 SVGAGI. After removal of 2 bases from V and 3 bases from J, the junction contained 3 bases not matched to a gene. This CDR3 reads CASSYTGGRYEQYF. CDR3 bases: TGTGCCAGCAGTTACACAGGGGGGCGCTACGAGCAGTACTTC.

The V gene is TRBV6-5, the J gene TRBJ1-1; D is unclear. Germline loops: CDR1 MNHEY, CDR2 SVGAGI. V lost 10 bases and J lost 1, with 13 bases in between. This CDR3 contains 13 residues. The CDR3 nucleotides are TGTGCCATAGCCCCCTTTCGGAACACTGAAGCTTTCTTT. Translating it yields CAIAPFRNTEAFF.

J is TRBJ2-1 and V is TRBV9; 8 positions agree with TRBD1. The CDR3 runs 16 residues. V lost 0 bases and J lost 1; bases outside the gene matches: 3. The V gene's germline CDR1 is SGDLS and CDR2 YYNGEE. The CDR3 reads CASSVGQGASYNEQFF. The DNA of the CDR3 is TGTGCCAGCAGCGTAGGTCAGGGGGCTTCCTACAATGAGCAGTTCTTC.

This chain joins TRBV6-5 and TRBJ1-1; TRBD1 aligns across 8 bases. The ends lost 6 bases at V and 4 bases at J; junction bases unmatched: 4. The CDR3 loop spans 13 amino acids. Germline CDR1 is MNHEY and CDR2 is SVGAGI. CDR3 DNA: TGTGCCAGCAGGGGACAGGTCGGCACTGAAGCTTTCTTT. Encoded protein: CASRGQVGTEAFF.